The rows below give T cell receptor beta chains drawn from one sample of a study of identical twins. TCRdb redid the calling of the 5' RACE reads with MiXCR, one entry per CDR3 protein. This sample has about 200,000 distinct CDR3 sequences, with more than 15% found just once. Another study also made use of these data, one on T cells expressing NK-cell markers.

Sequencing was done on a sample of CD8+ T cells sorted from blood. The receptors shown here come from a woman in her late teens or twenties in good health. Both conserved end residues are part of each CDR3. Each record gives: clone size, D gene, V gene, J gene, CDR3 protein, CDR3 DNA. A D gene is named only where the DNA matches it firmly. Only some rows state a clone size, as once, few, many or a class for expanded clones.

abundance: -
d_gene: -
v_gene: TRBV12-3/TRBV12-4
j_gene: TRBJ1-3
CDR3aa: CASLKQGFGNTIYF
CDR3nt: TGTGCCAGCTTAAAACAGGGCTTTGGAAACACCATATATTTT

abundance: -
d_gene: TRBD2
v_gene: TRBV4-3
j_gene: TRBJ2-7
CDR3aa: CASSPYLAGHSYEQYF
CDR3nt: TGCGCCAGCAGCCCCTACCTAGCGGGCCACTCCTACGAGCAGTACTTC

abundance: -
d_gene: TRBD1
v_gene: TRBV29-1
j_gene: TRBJ2-7
CDR3aa: CSVGRGPTYEQYF
CDR3nt: TGCAGCGTTGGTAGGGGGCCCACCTACGAGCAGTACTTC

abundance: -
d_gene: -
v_gene: TRBV3-1
j_gene: TRBJ2-7
CDR3aa: CASSQDSGAQEQYF
CDR3nt: TGTGCCAGCAGCCAAGATTCGGGGGCCCAGGAGCAGTACTTC

abundance: few
d_gene: TRBD1
v_gene: TRBV27
j_gene: TRBJ2-7
CDR3aa: CASSFEGTGSYEQYF
CDR3nt: TGTGCCAGCAGTTTTGAGGGGACAGGCTCCTACGAGCAGTACTTC

abundance: -
d_gene: -
v_gene: TRBV12-3/TRBV12-4
j_gene: TRBJ2-7
CDR3aa: CASSGGTIYEQYF
CDR3nt: TGTGCCAGCAGCGGCGGGACAATCTACGAGCAGTACTTC

abundance: few
d_gene: TRBD1
v_gene: TRBV20-1
j_gene: TRBJ1-4
CDR3aa: CSAEQGRDTFF
CDR3nt: TGCAGTGCTGAACAGGGGAGGGATACGTTTTTT

abundance: -
d_gene: TRBD2
v_gene: TRBV10-1
j_gene: TRBJ2-3
CDR3aa: CASNGGSSSTDTQYF
CDR3nt: TGCGCCAGCAACGGCGGGAGCTCTAGCACAGATACGCAGTATTTT

abundance: -
d_gene: -
v_gene: TRBV7-6
j_gene: TRBJ2-1
CDR3aa: CASSPGTSPYNEQFF
CDR3nt: TGTGCCAGCAGCCCGGGGACTTCTCCTTACAATGAGCAGTTCTTC

abundance: few
d_gene: -
v_gene: TRBV4-3
j_gene: TRBJ1-1
CDR3aa: CASSQEGEAARAFF
CDR3nt: TGCGCCAGCAGCCAAGAGGGGGAGGCGGCCAGAGCTTTCTTT

abundance: -
d_gene: -
v_gene: TRBV7-8
j_gene: TRBJ1-1
CDR3aa: CASSSGYTEAFF
CDR3nt: TGTGCCAGCAGCTCTGGATACACTGAAGCTTTCTTT

abundance: few
d_gene: TRBD2
v_gene: TRBV7-8
j_gene: TRBJ2-3
CDR3aa: CASSLAYIGTTGDTQYF
CDR3nt: TGTGCCAGCAGCTTAGCGTATATTGGGACTACCGGGGATACGCAGTATTTT

abundance: -
d_gene: TRBD1
v_gene: TRBV9
j_gene: TRBJ1-1
CDR3aa: CASSVWGTGDTEAFF
CDR3nt: TGTGCCAGCAGCGTTTGGGGCACAGGGGACACTGAAGCTTTCTTT

abundance: many
d_gene: -
v_gene: TRBV11-2
j_gene: TRBJ2-7
CDR3aa: CASSFLDSYEQYF
CDR3nt: TGTGCCAGCAGCTTTCTTGACTCCTACGAGCAGTACTTC

abundance: -
d_gene: TRBD1
v_gene: TRBV20-1
j_gene: TRBJ2-1
CDR3aa: CSAGGQGLRRGNEQFF
CDR3nt: TGCAGTGCGGGAGGACAGGGTCTTCGGCGGGGCAATGAGCAGTTCTTC

abundance: few
d_gene: -
v_gene: TRBV20-1
j_gene: TRBJ2-3
CDR3aa: CSAGVTQYF
CDR3nt: TGCAGTGCGGGGGTTACGCAGTATTTT

abundance: -
d_gene: -
v_gene: TRBV4-3
j_gene: TRBJ2-3
CDR3aa: CASSQTRGFSDTQYF
CDR3nt: TGCGCCAGCAGCCAGACCAGGGGTTTCTCTGATACGCAGTATTTT

abundance: -
d_gene: -
v_gene: TRBV12-3/TRBV12-4
j_gene: TRBJ1-1
CDR3aa: CASSSRGERYTEAFF
CDR3nt: TGTGCCAGCAGTTCCAGGGGAGAGAGATACACTGAAGCTTTCTTT

abundance: few
d_gene: -
v_gene: TRBV7-9
j_gene: TRBJ1-4
CDR3aa: CASSSAGPGEKLFF
CDR3nt: TGTGCCAGCAGCTCAGCTGGACCAGGCGAAAAACTGTTTTTT

abundance: -
d_gene: -
v_gene: TRBV6-2/TRBV6-3
j_gene: TRBJ2-1
CDR3aa: CASSPLVENEQFF
CDR3nt: TGTGCCAGCAGTCCACTAGTGGAGAATGAGCAGTTCTTC

abundance: -
d_gene: -
v_gene: TRBV4-1
j_gene: TRBJ1-2
CDR3aa: CASSQDPGRFNYGYTF
CDR3nt: TGCGCCAGCAGCCAAGATCCGGGCAGGTTCAACTATGGCTACACCTTC